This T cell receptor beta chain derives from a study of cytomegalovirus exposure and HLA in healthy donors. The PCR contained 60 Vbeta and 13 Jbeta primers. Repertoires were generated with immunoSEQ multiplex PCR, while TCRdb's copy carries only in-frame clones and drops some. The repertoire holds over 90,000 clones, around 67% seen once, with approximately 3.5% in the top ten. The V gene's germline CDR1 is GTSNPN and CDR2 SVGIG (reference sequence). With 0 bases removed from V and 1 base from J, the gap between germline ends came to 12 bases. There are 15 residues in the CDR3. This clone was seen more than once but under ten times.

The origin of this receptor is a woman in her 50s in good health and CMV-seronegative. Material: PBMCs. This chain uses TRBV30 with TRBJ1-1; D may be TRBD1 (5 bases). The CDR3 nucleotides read TGTGCCTGGAGTGTAGGGCAGGGATGGAACACTGAAGCTTTCTTT. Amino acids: CAWSVGQGWNTEAFF. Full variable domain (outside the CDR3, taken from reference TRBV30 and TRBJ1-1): SQTIHQWPATLVQPVGSPLSLECTVEGTSNPNLYWYRQAAGRGLQLLFYSVGIGQISSEVPQNLSASRPQDRQFILSSKKLLLSDSGFYLCAWSVGQGWNTEAFFGQGTRLTVV.